Following are 6 T cell receptor beta chains from one sample sequenced in a study of shared clonotypes between healthy human individuals. Naivety among CD8 cells was defined by CD45RO negativity and positive CCR7 selection, thereby excluding terminally differentiated effector memory CD45RA+ cells. The assay was immunoSEQ multiplex PCR, and TCRdb's table has in-frame clones only and misses some. The sample shows 700,000 to 950,000 clones, around 96% of them seen only once. Source material: naive CD8+ T cells sorted from blood. These receptors were obtained from a man aged 30-40 years in good health.

The rearrangement uses TRBV7-9 and TRBJ2-3; 7 positions agree with TRBD1. CDR1 is SEHNR and CDR2 is FQNEAQ in the germline V gene (reference sequence). The V segment lost 4 bases and the J segment 6 bases; nucleotides outside the gene matches: 7. CDR3 size: 14 residues. CDR3 coding DNA: TGTGCCAGCAGCTCAGCCCAACAGGGGGATACGCAGTATTTT. Its protein is CASSSAQQGDTQYF.

This rearrangement joins TRBV2 to TRBJ2-2, with 13 bases matching TRBD2. The CDR3 consists of 17 residues. CDR1 and CDR2 (germline): SNHLY, FYNNEI. The V and J ends lost 4 bases and 3 bases, in that order; junction bases with no gene match: 5. The CDR3 nucleotides read TGTGCCAGCAGTGGAGGACTAGCGGGAGCTGACACCGGGGAGCTGTTTTTT. This translates into CASSGGLAGADTGELFF.

This clone was seen only once. This chain uses TRBV11-2 with TRBJ2-3; 9 bases match TRBD2. Trimming cost V 1 base and J 6 bases; bases outside gene matches: 5. Germline V lookup: CDR1 SGHAT, CDR2 FQNNGV. This CDR3 has 15 amino acids. The CDR3 here is CASSLGAGGSDTQYF. DNA for the CDR3: TGTGCCAGCAGCTTAGGAGCGGGAGGTTCGGATACGCAGTATTTT.

The J gene is TRBJ2-5, the V gene TRBV6-5; 7 nucleotides align to TRBD2. CDR1 and CDR2 (germline): MNHEY, SVGAGI. J was trimmed by 3 bases and V by 6 bases; bases with no gene match: 7. This CDR3 has 14 residues. CDR3 in amino acids: CASRTSSGEETQYF. The CDR3 DNA is TGTGCCAGCAGAACGTCTAGCGGAGAAGAGACCCAGTACTTC.

The chain carries TRBV21-1 and TRBJ2-3; TRBD2 is the table's D call, not checked against the DNA. TRBV21-1 is labeled a pseudogene. The length of the CDR3 is 17 residues. The CDR3 nucleotides read TGTGCCAGCAGATCTCAGCGGGAGGGGAGGGGCCCAGATACGCAGTATTTT. It encodes CASRSQREGRGPDTQYF.

Remarks on this clone: This sample also contains other DNA sequences that code for the same CDR3. This chain joins TRBV20-1 and TRBJ2-1; D gene unclear. The CDR3 spans 10 residues. V gave up 6 bases and J gave up 4 bases, with 4 bases separating them. In germline, CDR1 is DFQATT, CDR2 SNEGSKA (reference sequence). DNA of the CDR3: TGCAGTGCCCGATACAATGAGCAGTTCTTC. This translates into CSARYNEQFF.